The present TCR beta chain was sequenced within a study of T cell repertoires in cytomegalovirus infection. The CDR3 consists of 13 residues. The germline gives CDR1 DFQATT, CDR2 SNEGSKA (reference sequence). V lost 0 bases to trimming and J lost 13 bases; unmatched junction nucleotides: 9. TCRdb ran MiXCR on the reads and lists one entry per CDR3 protein. The sample yields some 200,000 distinct CDR3 sequences, roughly 19% seen once. The rearrangement joins TRBV20-1 to TRBJ1-2; 9 bases map to TRBD1. The source is a human donor in good health (CMV status not recorded). Some clones in this sample may be carry-over from other donors' samples. The sequenced material came from PBMCs. This chain's CDR3 is CSAREGQGYLGTF. CDR3 DNA sequence: TGCAGTGCTAGAGAGGGACAGGGTTATTTGGGCACCTTC.